This T cell receptor (beta chain) was captured by sequencing in a study of human T cells and chemical hapten exposure. The overall study: Sensitization was performed using 2% DPC on a 2 cm by 2 cm upper inner arm skin site.

Time point defined: pre-sensitization, week 0. The treatment denotes: therapeutic diphenylcyclopropenone sensitization with weekly scalp DPC. Alopecia patients between 18 and 70 years old and suitable for DPC were used as donors. In the case of this clonotype: Its antigen is not known.

What the library attached to individual cDNA molecules were unique molecular identifiers. TCRdb ran MiXCR on the RACE reads and lists one entry per CDR3 protein. The sample consists of 280,000 or so distinct CDR3 sequences, around 7% of them appearing once. Study-level results: Once DPC sensitization occurred, TCRs above 1 in 1000 frequency showed no change.

Germline V lookup: CDR1 SEHNR, CDR2 FQNEAQ (reference sequence). V was trimmed by 4 bases and J by 4 bases, leaving 10 bases between them. The CDR3 sequence is 13 residues long. The rearrangement links TRBV7-9 to TRBJ1-2; unclear D gene. The sample here was whole blood, taken in connection with sensitization to the hapten diphenylcyclopropenone (DPC). The origin of this receptor is a young man with alopecia areata. Some clones in this sample may be carry-over from other donors' samples. The CDR3 DNA sequence: TGTGCCAGCAGCTCGGCGGCTTTCTATGGCTACACCTTC. Its protein is CASSSAAFYGYTF.